This TCR beta chain was documented in a study of blood T cell repertoires in COVID-19. Whole-study context: Samples representing acute and convalescent COVID-19 were sourced from the United States, Italy and Spain. From T cells, B-cell-depleted T cells, or PBMCs came the material, which was cDNA or gDNA.

The germline CDR1 and CDR2 sequences are SQVTM and ANQGSEA. The CDR3 spans 14 residues. Losses at the gene ends were 6 bases for V and 4 bases for J; bases not matched to a gene: 7. Per the original methods: Estimates of nucleated cell counts were drawn from the amplification of reference gene primers. Assay: immunoSEQ multiplex PCR; the TCRdb copy retains only in-frame clones and omits some. That table supplies the V and J calls and clone size; D and trimming were determined from the DNA. Here the sample spans 15,000 to 20,000 clones, 70% to 90% being singletons. Sequenced sample: peripheral blood. V usage is TRBV29-1 and J usage is TRBJ1-3, with TRBD1 identical over 9 bases. The TCR originated in a human donor in a cohort sampled during active COVID-19. The CDR3 reads CSVQQGAGGNTIYF. The CDR3 DNA is TGCAGCGTGCAACAGGGGGCAGGGGGAAACACCATATATTTT.